The 20 T cell receptor beta chains below all came from one sample that was sequenced in a study of CD8 T cells in ankylosing spondylitis. Study findings and constraints: Ankylosing spondylitis blood appeared to be characterized by a TCR beta motif of under 10 highly homologous variants.

A single record per CDR3 protein comes from TCRdb applying MiXCR to the 5' RACE reads. Here the sample spans 300,000 to 400,000 distinct CDR3 sequences, about 20% being singletons. These TCRs are of unknown antigen specificity. Input material: blood, either unsorted or a sorted T cell fraction (not recorded which). These TCRs come from a male donor with ankylosing spondylitis.

In this sample, this clonotype turned up a few times. The chain uses TRBV18 and TRBJ1-4; no firm D call. The germline CDR1 and CDR2 sequences are KGHSH and LQKENI. The CDR3 is made up of 14 amino acids. V dropped 3 bases and J dropped 8 bases, with 13 bases sitting between them. DNA for the CDR3: TGTGCCAGCTCACCGGAGGTTTTAGCCGAAAAACTGTTTTTT. Its translation is CASSPEVLAEKLFF.

This clonotype has just one count. This chain connects TRBV7-2 to TRBJ1-2; 9 bases align to TRBD1. V shed 1 base and J 8 bases; nucleotides not matched to a gene: 5. The length of the CDR3 is 14 residues. The V gene's germline CDR1 is SGHTA and CDR2 FQGNSA. CDR3 in DNA: TGTGCCAGCAGCTTAGTTTTACAGGGGGCCGGCTACACCTTC. Encoded protein: CASSLVLQGAGYTF.

The sample holds a few counts of this clonotype. The chain couples TRBV18 to TRBJ2-3, with 9 bases lining up with TRBD2. J gave up 4 bases and V 1 base, and 3 bases lay outside the gene matches. Germline V lookup: CDR1 KGHSH, CDR2 LQKENI. The CDR3 runs to 15 residues. Here the CDR3 reads CASSPLAGVPDTQYF. The CDR3 DNA follows: TGTGCCAGCTCACCACTAGCGGGAGTCCCAGATACGCAGTATTTT.

The chain employs TRBV10-3 and TRBJ2-5; 9 bases match TRBD2. The CDR3 extends over 16 amino acids. The trim removed 1 base at V and 5 bases at J, leaving 8 bases unmatched. Germline-derived CDR1 and CDR2 are ENHRY and SYGVKD. DNA of the CDR3: TGTGCCATCAGTGAGTTTGGTAGCGGGAGTCTGGAGACCCAGTACTTC. Protein product: CAISEFGSGSLETQYF.

A few counts support this clonotype. CDR3 region: CASSHHYAGANVLTF. In nucleotides, the CDR3 is TGTGCCAGCAGTCATCACTATGCTGGGGCCAACGTCCTGACTTTC. This chain links TRBV7-2 with TRBJ2-6; D ambiguous. The CDR3 has 15 residues. Germline CDR1 reads SGHTA; CDR2 reads FQGNSA. V was cut by 6 bases and J by 2 bases, with 11 bases left in between.

The chain employs TRBV12-5 and TRBJ1-5; a weak D match, TRBD1 (6 bases). This CDR3 region has 18 residues. V was cut by 6 bases and J by 0 bases, with 21 bases left in between. Germline V gives CDR1 LGHNT, CDR2 FRNRAP. CDR3 in amino acids: CASGTYLLTGISNQPQHF. CDR3 bases: TGTGCTAGTGGCACGTATCTCCTTACAGGGATTAGCAATCAGCCCCAGCATTTT.

The chain recombines TRBV2 with TRBJ2-3, with a weak D call TRBD2 (5 bases). The germline CDR1 and CDR2 sequences are SNHLY and FYNNEI. There are 12 residues in the CDR3. V lost 1 base and J 10 bases, leaving 9 bases between the germline ends. CDR3 residues: CASSEGAVSQYF. The CDR3, as DNA: TGTGCCAGCAGTGAAGGAGCGGTCTCGCAGTATTTT. Full variable domain (remainder filled in from reference TRBV2 and TRBJ2-3): EPEVTQTPSHQVTQMGQEVILRCVPISNHLYFYWYRQILGQKVEFLVSFYNNEISEKSEIFDDQFSVERPDGSNFTLKIRSTKLEDSAMYFCASSEGAVSQYFGPGTRLTVL.

V and J are TRBV10-3 and TRBJ2-2, with 7 positions matching TRBD1. Germline loops: CDR1 ENHRY, CDR2 SYGVKD. The length of the CDR3 is 17 residues. The J segment lost 1 base and the V segment lost 4 bases, leaving 9 bases of the junction unmatched. This chain's CDR3 is CAISGQGILENTGELFF. The CDR3, as DNA: TGTGCCATCAGTGGACAGGGAATTTTAGAGAACACCGGGGAGCTGTTTTTT.

The CDR3 is CASSQASVGGPQHF. CDR3 DNA sequence: TGCGCCAGCAGCCAAGCGAGTGTGGGGGGGCCCCAGCATTTT. The chain links TRBV4-3 to TRBJ1-5, with D perhaps TRBD1 (5 bases). The germline gives CDR1 LGHNA, CDR2 YSLEER. The CDR3 length is 14 residues. Trimming left V 1 base short and J 9 bases short, with 13 bases between.

This clonotype was seen a handful of times. CDR3 DNA: TGTGCCAGCAGTTGGCTTGTGGCAGGAGGAAGTCCCTACGAGCAGTACTTC. It yields the protein CASSWLVAGGSPYEQYF. V and J are TRBV6-2 or TRBV6-3 and TRBJ2-7; D is perhaps TRBD2 (5 bases). The V end was cut by 4 bases, the J end by 2 bases, with 21 bases between. Germline V CDR1 and CDR2: MNHEY, SVGEGT. The CDR3 runs to 17 residues.

The chain links TRBV3-1 to TRBJ2-3; D is ambiguous. Trimming took 4 bases from V and 5 from J, leaving 16 bases between them. Germline V lookup: CDR1 LGHDT, CDR2 YNNKEL (reference sequence). CDR3 length: 15 amino acids. CDR3 sequence: CASSPSGALIDTQYF. The CDR3 DNA follows: TGTGCCAGCAGCCCCTCAGGCGCTTTGATAGATACGCAGTATTTT.

The CDR3 DNA reads TGCAGTGCTCAAAACACCTATGGCTACACCTTC. Its protein product is CSAQNTYGYTF. This rearrangement joins TRBV20-1 to TRBJ1-2; D unclear. This CDR3 spans 11 amino acids. CDR1 is DFQATT and CDR2 is SNEGSKA in the germline V gene (reference sequence). Trimming left V 5 bases short and J 4 bases short, with 8 bases between.

The chain recombines TRBV12-3 or TRBV12-4 with TRBJ2-1; D unclear. The CDR3 has 13 amino acids. Trimming removed 8 bases from V and 3 bases from J, with 11 bases in between. The CDR3 is CASRVVGYNEQFF. Written as DNA, the CDR3 is TGTGCCAGCCGGGTAGTCGGCTACAATGAGCAGTTCTTC.

In this sample, this clonotype turned up a few times. The J gene is TRBJ2-2, the V gene TRBV9, with D possibly TRBD2 on 5 matching bases. This CDR3 has 16 amino acids. Deletions cut 0 bases from V and 0 bases from J, with 9 bases between. The V gene's germline CDR1 is SGDLS and CDR2 YYNGEE. CDR3 sequence (DNA): TGTGCCAGCAGCGTAGCCGGGAACCCGAACACCGGGGAGCTGTTTTTT. Protein: CASSVAGNPNTGELFF.

The table lists this clonotype with a few counts. J is TRBJ2-1 and V is TRBV25-1; unclear D gene. Trimming took 1 base from V and 3 from J, leaving 13 bases between them. The germline CDR1 and CDR2 sequences are MGHDK and SYGVNS. This CDR3 contains 16 residues. For the CDR3, the DNA is TGTGCCAGCAGTGAATTTTCCGGAAAGAGCTACAATGAGCAGTTCTTC. It translates to CASSEFSGKSYNEQFF.

This clonotype has only a few counts. V usage is TRBV3-1 and J usage is TRBJ2-7; 9 positions match TRBD2. V dropped 5 bases and J dropped 1; count of bases not matched to a gene: 6. Germline V gene data show CDR1 as LGHDT and CDR2 as YNNKEL (reference sequence). This CDR3 comprises 15 residues. The CDR3 is CASSVAGVRSYEQYF. Here the CDR3 DNA reads TGTGCCAGCAGCGTAGCGGGAGTGCGGTCCTACGAGCAGTACTTC.

The V call is TRBV7-9, the J call TRBJ2-2; 8 bases map to TRBD2. V gave up 5 bases and J gave up 2 bases; unmatched junction bases: 7. CDR1 is SEHNR and CDR2 is FQNEAQ in the germline V gene (reference sequence). The CDR3 is made up of 16 amino acids. The CDR3 loop reads CASSPRTSLNTGELFF. The CDR3 DNA sequence: TGTGCCAGCAGCCCTCGGACTAGCCTAAACACCGGGGAGCTGTTTTTT.

In this sample, this clonotype turned up a few times. The chain uses TRBV9 and TRBJ1-1, with D maybe TRBD1 (6 bases). V dropped 4 bases and J dropped 0 bases, with 13 bases sitting between them. Germline V CDR1 and CDR2: SGDLS, YYNGEE. The CDR3 has 15 residues. Here the CDR3 DNA reads TGTGCCAGCAGCACCTTGACAGGATTGAACACTGAAGCTTTCTTT. Its translation is CASSTLTGLNTEAFF.

This clonotype was seen more than once but under ten times. The rearrangement joins TRBV29-1 to TRBJ1-3; no clear D. V lost 0 bases and J 0 bases, leaving 6 bases between the germline ends. The CDR3 consists of 14 residues. Germline V gene sequence: CDR1 SQVTM, CDR2 ANQGSEA. The CDR3 is CSVEDNSSGNTIYF. CDR3 sequence (DNA): TGCAGCGTTGAAGATAACAGCTCTGGAAACACCATATATTTT.

Only one count was recorded for this clonotype. The rearrangement uses TRBV5-1 and TRBJ2-3, with D perhaps matching TRBD2 (5 bases). The germline V and J ends were trimmed by 7 bases and 2 bases, with 17 bases remaining between them. Germline V gives CDR1 SGHRS, CDR2 YFSETQ. The CDR3 has 15 residues. CDR3 bases: TGCGCCAGCGCTCGGTCCCCTCGGGACACAGATACGCAGTATTTT. It codes for CASARSPRDTDTQYF.